The 31 T cell receptor beta chains given below trace back to one sample, sequenced in a study of blood T cells in healthy people across ages. For the second PCR, which ran for about 6 to 11 cycles, a sample-barcoded 5' primer and a J-beta primer mix were used. TCRdb processed the 5' RACE reads anew with MiXCR; each CDR3 protein has one entry. The sample consists of about 970,000 distinct CDR3 sequences, roughly half of them appearing once. The sample taken for sequencing was blood. These receptors were taken from a woman aged 55-69 years in good health.

J is TRBJ1-2 and V is TRBV6-6; D is undetermined. This CDR3 contains 14 residues. V was pared by 2 bases and J by 6 bases, with 13 bases between. Germline V gene data show CDR1 as MNHNY and CDR2 as SVGAGI (reference sequence). This CDR3 reads CASSYGGGRDGYTF. The CDR3 coding sequence is TGTGCCAGCAGTTACGGAGGAGGGAGGGATGGCTACACCTTC.

This clonotype was seen only a few times. This chain uses TRBV3-1 with TRBJ2-7; D is uncertain. Germline V gene data show CDR1 as LGHDT and CDR2 as YNNKEL (reference sequence). V dropped 1 base and J dropped 4 bases, with 14 bases sitting between them. The CDR3 runs 15 residues. CDR3 nucleotides: TGTGCCAGCAGCCAAGGTCCTTATCCTCTTTACGAGCAGTACTTC. Protein sequence: CASSQGPYPLYEQYF.

The sample holds a few counts of this clonotype. The genes are TRBV27 and TRBJ2-1; D gene unclear. Germline-derived CDR1 and CDR2 are MNHEY and SMNVEV (reference sequence). The CDR3 loop spans 13 amino acids. V was pared by 8 bases and J by 4 bases, with 12 bases between. CDR3 bases: TGTGCCAGCTCTTTCCCCCCTTACAATGAGCAGTTCTTC. This gives the protein CASSFPPYNEQFF.

In DNA form, the CDR3 reads TGTGCCAGCAGTTACTCTAACGGGAGTCACGAGCAGTACTTC. Translation: CASSYSNGSHEQYF. J is TRBJ2-7 and V is TRBV27, with a possible D match to TRBD2 (6 bases). Germline lookup yields CDR1 MNHEY and CDR2 SMNVEV (reference sequence). V lost 4 bases and J lost 5, with 15 bases in between. The CDR3 totals 14 residues.

The J gene is TRBJ2-3, the V gene TRBV20-1, with TRBD2 matching 11 bases. The germline V gene encodes CDR1 DFQATT and CDR2 SNEGSKA (reference sequence). The junction had 15 bases not matched to a gene; V was cut back by 7 bases and J by 3 bases. The length of the CDR3 is 17 residues. In DNA, the CDR3 is TGCAGTGGCAGACTAGCGGGGAGTGGGGGGATGACAGATACGCAGTATTTT. Its protein product is CSGRLAGSGGMTDTQYF.

The J gene is TRBJ1-2, the V gene TRBV4-2; D not resolved. This CDR3 contains 15 residues. Trimming shortened V by 0 bases and J by 1 base, and 9 bases separated the two germline ends. Germline loops: CDR1 LGHNA, CDR2 YNFKEQ. The CDR3 reads CASSQDLTGNYGYTF. The CDR3, as DNA: TGTGCCAGCAGCCAAGATTTGACCGGTAACTATGGCTACACCTTC.

For this clonotype: Given a much more abundant clone one base away, this may be a read error. The chain links TRBV12-3 or TRBV12-4 to TRBJ2-5; 12 bases map to TRBD2. CDR3 size: 15 residues. V was clipped by 6 bases and J by 7 bases; unmatched bases: 9. The CDR3 loop reads CASSHATSGRGTQYF. CDR3 sequence (DNA): TGTGCCAGCAGCCACGCGACTAGCGGGAGAGGGACCCAGTACTTC.

The rearrangement joins TRBV25-1 to TRBJ2-1; D is perhaps TRBD1 (5 bases). CDR3 length: 12 residues. V was cut by 6 bases and J by 7 bases, with 10 bases left in between. Germline CDR1 is MGHDK and CDR2 is SYGVNS. CDR3 residues: CASRSTVNEQFF. The CDR3 coding sequence is TGTGCCAGCAGGTCGACAGTTAATGAGCAGTTCTTC.

The V call is TRBV12-3 or TRBV12-4, the J call TRBJ2-5; TRBD2 agrees at 10 bases. The last part of the DNA fits TRBJ2-4 better; the J call may be wrong. This CDR3 has 14 amino acids. DNA of the CDR3: TGTGCCAGCATGTCGACTAGCGGGAAAAACATTCAGTACTTC. Its protein is CASMSTSGKNIQYF.

This clonotype showed up just a few times. The V call is TRBV7-9, the J call TRBJ2-7; unclear D gene. The CDR3 length is 14 residues. Germline loops: CDR1 SEHNR, CDR2 FQNEAQ (reference sequence). V was pared by 4 bases and J by 6 bases, with 16 bases between. The CDR3 reads CASSSSPWLSEQYF. The CDR3 region has the DNA TGTGCCAGCAGCTCCTCCCCGTGGCTCTCCGAGCAGTACTTC.

The J gene is TRBJ2-5, the V gene TRBV28; the match to TRBD2 covers 9 bases. The germline CDR1 and CDR2 sequences are MDHEN and SYDVKM. The CDR3 totals 17 residues. Losses at the gene ends were 4 bases for V and 6 bases for J; bases not matched to a gene: 15. DNA for the CDR3: TGTGCCAGCAGTTCCAATGCCCGCCCTAGCGGGATTCAGACCCAGTACTTC. Its protein product is CASSSNARPSGIQTQYF.

The rearrangement uses TRBV28 and TRBJ2-5; TRBD1 matches 12 bases. The CDR3 covers 13 residues. V trimming: 7 bases; J trimming: 11 bases; junction bases outside the gene matches: 8. CDR1 and CDR2 from the germline V gene are MDHEN and SYDVKM. CDR3 sequence reads: CASKGQGAGEQYF. The CDR3, as DNA: TGTGCCAGCAAGGGACAGGGGGCAGGTGAGCAGTACTTC.

This clonotype appeared once. The rearrangement links TRBV20-1 to TRBJ1-6; D is unresolved. The V gene lost 3 bases and the J gene lost 9 bases, with 15 bases spanning the gap. This CDR3 is 14 amino acids long. Germline V gene sequence: CDR1 DFQATT, CDR2 SNEGSKA (reference sequence). The CDR3, as DNA: TGCAGTGCTAGCGACAAGAGAAGACCTTCACCCCTCCACTTT. It codes for CSASDKRRPSPLHF.

There are a few counts of this clonotype. The chain is built from TRBV28 and TRBJ2-3; the D gene is possibly TRBD1 (5 bases). Germline V lookup: CDR1 MDHEN, CDR2 SYDVKM. Between the trimmed V and J ends, which lost 6 bases and 5 bases, there was a span of 9 bases. The CDR3 length is 12 residues. The DNA for the CDR3 is TGTGCCAGCAGGTACGACAGAGATACGCAGTATTTT. Protein product: CASRYDRDTQYF.

In this sample, this clonotype turned up a few times. The genes are TRBV4-1 and TRBJ2-1; possible D gene TRBD2, 5 bases. Trimming left V 3 bases short and J 4 bases short, with 13 bases between. This CDR3 is 15 amino acids long. CDR1 and CDR2 (germline): MGHRA, YSYEKL. CDR3 region: CASSHGPSRYNEQFF. The CDR3 DNA sequence: TGCGCCAGCAGCCATGGGCCTAGCAGATACAATGAGCAGTTCTTC.

This chain links TRBV20-1 with TRBJ1-2; D is possibly TRBD1 (5 bases). V was shortened by 3 bases and J by 6 bases, with 14 bases between the two germline ends. Germline CDR1 DFQATT, CDR2 SNEGSKA (reference sequence). The CDR3 totals 13 residues. This CDR3 reads CSARRRGPDGYTF. CDR3 DNA: TGCAGTGCTAGGAGGAGGGGCCCGGATGGCTACACCTTC.

This clonotype was detected only a few times. The chain couples TRBV20-1 to TRBJ2-1, with 7 bases that match TRBD2. Germline CDR1 DFQATT, CDR2 SNEGSKA (reference sequence). The CDR3 loop spans 14 amino acids. After removal of 2 bases from V and 3 bases from J, the junction contained 4 bases not matched to a gene. This chain's CDR3 is CSARYPSGYNEQFF. CDR3 in DNA: TGCAGTGCTAGATACCCTAGCGGCTACAATGAGCAGTTCTTC.

This clonotype was counted only a few times. The chain carries TRBV12-3 or TRBV12-4 and TRBJ2-3; TRBD2 matches at 8 bases. The J segment lost 1 base and the V segment lost 9 bases, leaving 6 bases of the junction unmatched. CDR3 length: 14 residues. The CDR3: CASILAVGTDTQYF. The CDR3 DNA is TGTGCCAGTATACTAGCGGTGGGCACAGATACGCAGTATTTT.

The rearrangement uses TRBV12-3 or TRBV12-4 and TRBJ2-5; 8 bases map to TRBD2. The CDR3 has 16 amino acids. Trimming at V came to 6 bases and at J to 4 bases, leaving 13 bases not matched to a gene. CDR3 sequence reads: CASSLRLATYRETQYF. CDR3 in DNA: TGTGCCAGCAGCCTCAGACTAGCGACGTACCGAGAGACCCAGTACTTC.

A word on this clonotype: A junction end diverges from the germline sequence, so it may reflect a read error. This rearrangement joins TRBV7-3 to TRBJ2-7; TRBD2 is a possible D gene (6 bases). The J call is doubtful: the DNA matches TRBJ2-5 better. CDR1 is SGHTA, CDR2 FQGTGA, per germline. This CDR3 region has 15 residues. The CDR3 sequence: CASNLSGGGMKTQYF. The CDR3, as DNA: TGTGCCAGCAACTTATCCGGAGGCGGGATGAAGACCCAGTACTTC.

The chain uses TRBV6-1 and TRBJ2-1; possible D gene TRBD2, 5 bases. CDR1 MNHNS and CDR2 SASEGT come from the germline V gene. The CDR3 covers 13 residues. Trimming removed 8 bases at V and 3 bases at J, with 11 bases between. CDR3 nucleotide sequence: TGTGCCAGCGAACTAGAATTCTACAATGAGCAGTTCTTC. Its protein product is CASELEFYNEQFF.

This chain links TRBV12-5 with TRBJ2-1; D perhaps matches TRBD1 (6 bases). The germline V gene encodes CDR1 LGHNT and CDR2 FRNRAP. This CDR3 spans 13 amino acids. Between the trimmed V and J ends, which lost 1 base and 7 bases, there was a span of 8 bases. CDR3 sequence (DNA): TGTGCTAGTGGTTTGGACAGGGTAAATGAGCAGTTCTTC. It yields the protein CASGLDRVNEQFF.

This clonotype was seen only a few times. V and J are TRBV25-1 and TRBJ2-5; no clear D. V was shortened by 8 bases and J by 7 bases, with 8 bases between the two germline ends. The CDR3 length is 10 residues. CDR1 and CDR2 (germline): MGHDK, SYGVNS. DNA of the CDR3: TGTGCCAGCGGTAGTGGGACCCAGTACTTC. It specifies CASGSGTQYF.

This clonotype was detected a few times. This rearrangement joins TRBV4-1 to TRBJ2-3; D possibly corresponds to TRBD1 (6 bases). Trimming cost V 1 base and J 3 bases, with 8 bases left between them. CDR3 length: 14 residues. Germline V lookup: CDR1 MGHRA, CDR2 YSYEKL. This CDR3 is CASSQVTGTDTQYF. In DNA, the CDR3 is TGCGCCAGCAGCCAAGTTACAGGGACAGATACGCAGTATTTT.

This clonotype was counted a few times. The rearrangement uses TRBV4-3 and TRBJ2-5, with TRBD2 identical over 7 bases. The tail of the sequence fits TRBJ2-7 better, so the J call may be wrong. Germline V gives CDR1 LGHNA, CDR2 YSLEER. This CDR3 has 15 residues. CDR3 sequence: CASSQSLAVAYEQYF. CDR3 nucleotide sequence: TGCGCCAGCAGCCAATCCCTAGCGGTTGCCTACGAGCAGTACTTC.

The V call is TRBV20-1, the J call TRBJ2-3; 8 bases are a match to TRBD2. Germline V CDR1 and CDR2: DFQATT, SNEGSKA (reference sequence). Trimming cost V 6 bases and J 0 bases; bases outside gene matches: 5. This CDR3 spans 14 amino acids. The CDR3 here is CSARKRESTDTQYF. The CDR3 DNA reads TGCAGTGCGCGAAAGCGGGAGAGCACAGATACGCAGTATTTT.

In this sample, this clonotype turned up a few times. The chain has TRBV27 and TRBJ2-5; no firm D call. Trimming pared 5 bases from V and 5 bases from J, leaving 12 bases between. The CDR3 has 13 residues. CDR1 and CDR2 from the germline V gene are MNHEY and SMNVEV (reference sequence). CDR3 sequence (DNA): TGTGCCAGCAGTCCTTCCCGTTTGGAGACCCAGTACTTC. This sequence encodes CASSPSRLETQYF.

Only a few counts were recorded for this clonotype. The chain joins TRBV10-3 to TRBJ1-1, with D perhaps matching TRBD1 (5 bases). V lost 4 bases and J 1 base, leaving 10 bases between the germline ends. This CDR3 comprises 14 residues. Germline assignment: CDR1 ENHRY and CDR2 SYGVKD. The CDR3 here is CAISAGARNTEAFF. In nucleotides, the CDR3 is TGTGCCATCAGTGCTGGGGCGCGGAACACTGAAGCTTTCTTT.

This clonotype was counted only a few times. The chain recombines TRBV4-1 with TRBJ2-7, with a weak D call TRBD1 (5 bases). Germline CDR1 is MGHRA and CDR2 is YSYEKL. Trimming left V 8 bases short and J 2 bases short, with 10 bases between. The CDR3 totals 12 residues. The CDR3 protein is CASGDRAYEQYF. The CDR3 DNA sequence: TGCGCCAGCGGTGACAGAGCCTACGAGCAGTACTTC.

The chain combines TRBV28 with TRBJ2-7; TRBD1 might be the D (5 bases). Germline-derived CDR1 and CDR2 are MDHEN and SYDVKM. V lost 10 bases and J 4 bases, leaving 14 bases between the germline ends. The CDR3 covers 12 residues. Written as DNA, the CDR3 is TGTGCCAACAGCCGACAGAGGTACGAGCAGTACTTC. This gives the protein CANSRQRYEQYF.

This clonotype turned up a few times. This chain uses TRBV7-9 with TRBJ1-4; D unresolved. V lost 5 bases, J lost 14 bases, and 15 bases lay in between. This CDR3 contains 12 residues. Germline V gives CDR1 SEHNR, CDR2 FQNEAQ (reference sequence). Here the CDR3 reads CASSPADRRLFF. CDR3 DNA: TGTGCCAGCAGCCCGGCAGATCGCAGGCTGTTTTTT.